Shown below are 14 T cell receptor beta chains from a single sample sequenced in a study of T cells after yellow fever vaccination. TCRdb re-called the 5' RACE reads with MiXCR, one entry per CDR3 protein. Among more than 25,000 distinct CDR3 sequences listed, 4% to 5% were seen once. The source was PBMCs, either bulk or a sorted T-cell subset (CD4+, CD8+, memory, or dextramer-sorted; not recorded which), collected on the day of the yellow fever booster vaccination. These receptors were collected from a man aged 18 to 35 who received the YFV17D yellow fever vaccine.

This clonotype was counted at least ten times. The rearrangement links TRBV12-3 or TRBV12-4 to TRBJ1-6; D not resolved. The V end lost 0 bases, the J end lost 10 bases, and 4 bases lay between the germline ends. The CDR3 sequence is 12 residues long. CDR3 sequence (DNA): TGTGCCAGCAGTTTAGCCGAGTCACCCCTCCACTTT. This encodes CASSLAESPLHF.

This clonotype appeared many times. The gene calls are TRBV10-3 and TRBJ2-7, with 8 bases lining up with TRBD2. The CDR3 is made up of 15 amino acids. The J segment lost 4 bases and the V segment lost 2 bases, leaving 7 bases of the junction unmatched. Germline CDR1 and CDR2: ENHRY and SYGVKD. The CDR3 loop is CAISETVAGPYEQYF. The CDR3 DNA is TGTGCCATCAGTGAGACGGTAGCGGGGCCTTACGAGCAGTACTTC.

This clonotype was seen repeatedly, ten times or more. This sequence joins TRBV6-6 and TRBJ1-3; 8 bases are a match to TRBD1. J was trimmed by 4 bases and V by 5 bases; bases with no gene match: 4. In germline, CDR1 is MNHNY, CDR2 SVGAGI (reference sequence). This CDR3 spans 14 amino acids. The CDR3 nucleotides are TGTGCCAGCAGTCAGGGGGCGGAAGGAAACACCATATATTTT. It translates to CASSQGAEGNTIYF.

This clonotype was detected many times. This rearrangement joins TRBV7-3 to TRBJ2-5, with a possible D match to TRBD1 (6 bases). From germline, CDR1 is SGHTA and CDR2 FQGTGA. The germline V and J ends were trimmed by 2 bases and 5 bases, with 12 bases remaining between them. This CDR3 comprises 14 residues. The CDR3 region is CASSLGTGKETQYF. The CDR3 coding sequence is TGTGCCAGCAGCTTAGGAACAGGGAAGGAGACCCAGTACTTC.

In this sample, this clonotype turned up many times. The CDR3 loop reads CASSPEGDHGEQYV. The CDR3 bases are TGTGCCAGCAGCCCAGAGGGGGACCATGGCGAGCAGTACGTC. The V gene is TRBV9, the J gene TRBJ2-7; weak D call: TRBD1 (6 bases). CDR1 is SGDLS, CDR2 YYNGEE, per germline. Trimming stripped 4 bases from V and 6 bases from J, with 17 bases between. CDR3 size: 14 residues.

This clonotype occurred many times. The J gene is TRBJ2-5, the V gene TRBV6-5; D not certain. V lost 10 bases and J 2 bases, leaving 14 bases between the germline ends. From germline, CDR1 is MNHEY and CDR2 SVGAGI. The CDR3 runs to 13 residues. CDR3 sequence: CATLRPGQETQYF. The CDR3 DNA sequence: TGTGCCACGTTGCGGCCAGGACAAGAGACCCAGTACTTC.

This clonotype was counted at least ten times. This chain links TRBV4-3 with TRBJ2-4, with unresolved D. CDR1 and CDR2 (germline): LGHNA, YSLEER. V shed 3 bases and J shed 8 bases, with 17 bases lying between them. The CDR3 loop spans 15 amino acids. Written as DNA, the CDR3 is TGCGCCAGCAGCCAGAACTGGGCCCAAGGAGACATTCAGTACTTC. It translates to CASSQNWAQGDIQYF.

Ten or more counts support this clonotype. This rearrangement joins TRBV27 to TRBJ2-7, with D perhaps matching TRBD2 (6 bases). Trimming took 2 bases from V and 6 from J, leaving 8 bases between them. Germline V lookup: CDR1 MNHEY, CDR2 SMNVEV (reference sequence). The CDR3 runs to 12 residues. The CDR3 loop reads CASSLAGIEQYF. Written as DNA, the CDR3 is TGTGCCAGCAGTTTAGCGGGGATCGAGCAGTACTTC.

This clonotype has ten or more counts. This sequence joins TRBV7-8 and TRBJ2-1; 12 nucleotides align to TRBD2. V lost 5 bases, J lost 4 bases, and 6 bases stayed unmatched. Germline V gene lookup returns CDR1 SGHVS and CDR2 FQNEAQ. This CDR3 spans 16 amino acids. CDR3 DNA: TGTGCCAGCAGCCCGCCGACTAGCGGGGGTTACAATGAGCAGTTCTTC. This translates into CASSPPTSGGYNEQFF. Full variable domain (rest looked up from reference TRBV7-8 and TRBJ2-1): GAGVSQSPRYKVAKRGQDVALRCDPISGHVSLFWYQQALGQGPEFLTYFQNEAQLDKSGLPSDRFFAERPEGSVSTLKIQRTQQEDSAVYLCASSPPTSGGYNEQFFGPGTRLTVL.

This clonotype was seen many times. The V call is TRBV12-3 or TRBV12-4, the J call TRBJ1-4; 7 nucleotides agree with TRBD1. The CDR3 totals 14 residues. V lost 5 bases to trimming and J lost 7 bases; unmatched junction nucleotides: 7. The CDR3 sequence: CASSLTGATEKLFF. CDR3 in DNA: TGTGCCAGCAGTCTTACAGGGGCAACTGAAAAACTGTTTTTT.

This clonotype turned up a few times. V usage is TRBV19 and J usage is TRBJ1-6; TRBD1 aligns across 7 bases. Trimming at V came to 6 bases and at J to 9 bases, leaving 5 bases not matched to a gene. CDR1 is LNHDA, CDR2 SQIVND, per germline (reference sequence). The CDR3 spans 13 residues. The CDR3 sequence is CASRPGGVSPLHF. The CDR3 DNA sequence: TGTGCCAGTAGGCCAGGGGGAGTTTCACCCCTCCACTTT.

This clonotype was seen ten or more times. The rearrangement joins TRBV12-3 or TRBV12-4 to TRBJ2-3, with D possibly being TRBD1 (6 bases). The germline V and J ends were trimmed by 5 bases and 2 bases, with 17 bases remaining between them. This CDR3 spans 16 amino acids. CDR3 DNA: TGTGCCAGCAGTCCCAGGGCAGGGGCCGCCACAGATACGCAGTATTTT. The encoded protein is CASSPRAGAATDTQYF.

This clonotype was recorded many times. The rearrangement uses TRBV20-1 and TRBJ2-1; 8 bases are a match to TRBD2. Germline trimming cut 1 base from V and 7 bases from J; bases unmatched to any gene: 6. The germline gives CDR1 DFQATT, CDR2 SNEGSKA (reference sequence). CDR3 length equals 14 residues. CDR3 in amino acids: CSARGAGDGNEQFF. Here the CDR3 DNA reads TGCAGTGCTAGAGGAGCGGGGGACGGGAATGAGCAGTTCTTC.

This clonotype was detected many times. The V call is TRBV12-3 or TRBV12-4, the J call TRBJ1-1; the D is unclear. The CDR3 is made up of 14 amino acids. V was cut by 6 bases and J by 3 bases, with 14 bases left in between. In DNA form, the CDR3 reads TGTGCCAGCAGCCGACGTGGGGAGGACACTGAAGCTTTCTTT. The encoded protein is CASSRRGEDTEAFF.